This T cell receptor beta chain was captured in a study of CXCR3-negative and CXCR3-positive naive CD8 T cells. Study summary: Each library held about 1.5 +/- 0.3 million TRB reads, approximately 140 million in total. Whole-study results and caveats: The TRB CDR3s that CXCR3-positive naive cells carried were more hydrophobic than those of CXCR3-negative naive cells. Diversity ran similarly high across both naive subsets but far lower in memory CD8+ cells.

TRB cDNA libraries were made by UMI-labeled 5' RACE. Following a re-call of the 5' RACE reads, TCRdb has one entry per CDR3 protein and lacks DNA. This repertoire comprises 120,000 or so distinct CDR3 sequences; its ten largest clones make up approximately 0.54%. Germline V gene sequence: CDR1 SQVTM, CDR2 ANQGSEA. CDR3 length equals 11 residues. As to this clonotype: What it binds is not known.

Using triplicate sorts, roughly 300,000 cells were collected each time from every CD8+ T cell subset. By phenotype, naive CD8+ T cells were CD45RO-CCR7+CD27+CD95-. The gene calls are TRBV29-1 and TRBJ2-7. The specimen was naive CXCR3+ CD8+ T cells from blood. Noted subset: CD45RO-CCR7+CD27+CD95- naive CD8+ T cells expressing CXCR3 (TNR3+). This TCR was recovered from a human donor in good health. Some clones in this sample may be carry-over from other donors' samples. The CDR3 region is CSVESSYEQYF.